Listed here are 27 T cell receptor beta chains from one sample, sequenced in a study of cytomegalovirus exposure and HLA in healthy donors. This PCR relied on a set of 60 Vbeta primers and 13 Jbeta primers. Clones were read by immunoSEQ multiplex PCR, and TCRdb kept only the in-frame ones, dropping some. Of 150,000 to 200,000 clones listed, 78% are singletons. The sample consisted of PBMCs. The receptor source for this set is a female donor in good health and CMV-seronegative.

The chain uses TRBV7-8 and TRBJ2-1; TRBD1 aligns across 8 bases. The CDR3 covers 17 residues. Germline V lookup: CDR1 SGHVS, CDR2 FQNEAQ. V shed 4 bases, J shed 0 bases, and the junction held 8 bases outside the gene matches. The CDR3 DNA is TGTGCCAGCAGCTCCCCCACCGGGACAGGCTCCTACAATGAGCAGTTCTTC. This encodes CASSSPTGTGSYNEQFF. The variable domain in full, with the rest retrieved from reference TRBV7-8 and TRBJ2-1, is GAGVSQSPRYKVAKRGQDVALRCDPISGHVSLFWYQQALGQGPEFLTYFQNEAQLDKSGLPSDRFFAERPEGSVSTLKIQRTQQEDSAVYLCASSSPTGTGSYNEQFFGPGTRLTVL.

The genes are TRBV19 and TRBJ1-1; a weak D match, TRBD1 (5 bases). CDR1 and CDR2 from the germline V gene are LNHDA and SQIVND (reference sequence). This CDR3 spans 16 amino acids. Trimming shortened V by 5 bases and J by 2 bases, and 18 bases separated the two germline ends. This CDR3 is CASSSYRFNSNTEAFF. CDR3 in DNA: TGTGCCAGTAGTTCATACAGGTTCAATTCAAACACTGAAGCTTTCTTT.

CDR3 nucleotide sequence: TGCGCCAGCAGCCAAGAGTCGGGGGGGCCTTACGAGCAGTACTTC. It translates to CASSQESGGPYEQYF. This chain joins TRBV4-1 and TRBJ2-7; 8 bases are a match to TRBD2. The J segment lost 4 bases and the V segment lost 0 bases, leaving 5 bases of the junction unmatched. Germline lookup yields CDR1 MGHRA and CDR2 YSYEKL. The length of the CDR3 is 15 residues.

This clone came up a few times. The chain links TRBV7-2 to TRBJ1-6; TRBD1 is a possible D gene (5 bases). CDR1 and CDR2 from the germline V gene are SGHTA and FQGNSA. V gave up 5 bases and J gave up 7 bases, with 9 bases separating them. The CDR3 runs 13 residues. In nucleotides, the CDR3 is TGTGCCAGCAGCACCAACAGGAATTCACCCCTCCACTTT. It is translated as CASSTNRNSPLHF.

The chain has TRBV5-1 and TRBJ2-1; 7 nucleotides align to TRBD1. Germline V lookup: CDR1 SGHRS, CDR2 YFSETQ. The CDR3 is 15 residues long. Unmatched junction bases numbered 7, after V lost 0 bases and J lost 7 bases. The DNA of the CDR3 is TGCGCCAGCAGCTTGGCACAGGGGATAATTAATGAGCAGTTCTTC. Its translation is CASSLAQGIINEQFF.

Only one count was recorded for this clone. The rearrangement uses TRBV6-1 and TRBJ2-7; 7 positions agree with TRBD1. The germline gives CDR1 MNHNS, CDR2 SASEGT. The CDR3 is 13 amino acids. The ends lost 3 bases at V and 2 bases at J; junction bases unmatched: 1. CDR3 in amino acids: CASSEGQTYEQYF. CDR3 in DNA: TGTGCCAGCAGTGAGGGACAGACCTACGAGCAGTACTTC.

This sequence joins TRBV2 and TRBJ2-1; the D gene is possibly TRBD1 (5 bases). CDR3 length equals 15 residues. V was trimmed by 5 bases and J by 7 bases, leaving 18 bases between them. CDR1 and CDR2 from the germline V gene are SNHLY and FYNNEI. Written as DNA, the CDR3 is TGTGCCAGCAGTCCCAAGGGGCACTATACGAATGAGCAGTTCTTC. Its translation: CASSPKGHYTNEQFF.

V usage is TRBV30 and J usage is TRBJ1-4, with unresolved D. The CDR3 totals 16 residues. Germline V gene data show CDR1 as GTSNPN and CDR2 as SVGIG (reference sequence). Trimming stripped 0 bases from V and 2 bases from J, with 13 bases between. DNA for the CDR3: TGTGCCTGGAGTGTAATGTCAGGAAGGACTAATGAAAAACTGTTTTTT. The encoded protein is CAWSVMSGRTNEKLFF.

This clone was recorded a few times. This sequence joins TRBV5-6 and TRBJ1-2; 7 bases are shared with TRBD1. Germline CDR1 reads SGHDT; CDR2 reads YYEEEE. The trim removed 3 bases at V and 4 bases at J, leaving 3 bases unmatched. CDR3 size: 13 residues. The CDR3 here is CASSSRGPYGYTF. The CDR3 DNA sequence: TGTGCCAGCAGCTCGAGGGGGCCCTATGGCTACACCTTC.

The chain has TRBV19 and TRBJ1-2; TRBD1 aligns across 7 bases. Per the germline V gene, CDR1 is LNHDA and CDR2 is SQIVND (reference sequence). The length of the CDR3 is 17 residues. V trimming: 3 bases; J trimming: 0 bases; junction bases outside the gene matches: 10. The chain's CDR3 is CASSIRQGEGPNYGYTF. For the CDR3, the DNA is TGTGCCAGTAGTATTAGACAGGGTGAGGGTCCTAACTATGGCTACACCTTC.

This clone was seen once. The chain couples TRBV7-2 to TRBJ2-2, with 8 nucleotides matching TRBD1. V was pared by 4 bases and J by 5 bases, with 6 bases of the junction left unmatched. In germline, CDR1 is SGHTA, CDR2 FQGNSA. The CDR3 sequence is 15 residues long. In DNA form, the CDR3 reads TGTGCCAGCAGCTATCAGGGGGCGGTTACCGGGGAGCTGTTTTTT. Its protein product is CASSYQGAVTGELFF.

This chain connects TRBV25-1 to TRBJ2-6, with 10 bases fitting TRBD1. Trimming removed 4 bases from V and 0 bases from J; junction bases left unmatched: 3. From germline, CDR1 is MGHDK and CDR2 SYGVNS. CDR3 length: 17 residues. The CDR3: CASSGDRGPSGANVLTF. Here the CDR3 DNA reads TGTGCCAGCAGTGGAGACAGGGGGCCCTCTGGGGCCAACGTCCTGACTTTC.

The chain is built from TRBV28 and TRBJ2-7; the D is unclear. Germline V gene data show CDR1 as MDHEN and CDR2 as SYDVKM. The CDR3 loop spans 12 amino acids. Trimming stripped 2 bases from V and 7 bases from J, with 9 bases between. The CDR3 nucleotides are TGTGCCAGCAGTTTAGTGGCAGGTGAGCAGTACTTC. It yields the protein CASSLVAGEQYF.

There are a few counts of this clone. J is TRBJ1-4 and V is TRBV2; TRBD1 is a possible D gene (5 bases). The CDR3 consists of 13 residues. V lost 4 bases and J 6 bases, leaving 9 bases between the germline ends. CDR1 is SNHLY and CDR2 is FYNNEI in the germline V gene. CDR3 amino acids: CASSVSRDEKLFF. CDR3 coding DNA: TGTGCCAGCAGTGTTTCCAGGGATGAAAAACTGTTTTTT.

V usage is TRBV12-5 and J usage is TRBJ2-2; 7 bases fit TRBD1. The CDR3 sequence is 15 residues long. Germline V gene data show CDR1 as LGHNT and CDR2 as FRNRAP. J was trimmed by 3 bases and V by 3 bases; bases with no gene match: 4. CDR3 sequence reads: CASGLSQGYTGELFF. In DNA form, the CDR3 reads TGTGCTAGTGGTTTATCACAGGGGTACACCGGGGAGCTGTTTTTT.

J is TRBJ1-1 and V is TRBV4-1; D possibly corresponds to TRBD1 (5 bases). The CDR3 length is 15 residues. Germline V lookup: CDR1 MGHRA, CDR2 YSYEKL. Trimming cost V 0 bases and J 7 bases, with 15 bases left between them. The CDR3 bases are TGCGCCAGCAGCCAAGATAAGTGGCAGGGTAATGAAGCTTTCTTT. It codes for CASSQDKWQGNEAFF.

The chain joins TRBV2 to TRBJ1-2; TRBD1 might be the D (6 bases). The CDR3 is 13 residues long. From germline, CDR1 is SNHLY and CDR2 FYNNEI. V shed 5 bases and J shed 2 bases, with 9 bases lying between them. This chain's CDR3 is CASSPGQNYGYTF. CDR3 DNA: TGTGCCAGCAGTCCAGGACAGAACTATGGCTACACCTTC. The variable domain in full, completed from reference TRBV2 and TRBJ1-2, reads EPEVTQTPSHQVTQMGQEVILRCVPISNHLYFYWYRQILGQKVEFLVSFYNNEISEKSEIFDDQFSVERPDGSNFTLKIRSTKLEDSAMYFCASSPGQNYGYTFGSGTRLTVV.

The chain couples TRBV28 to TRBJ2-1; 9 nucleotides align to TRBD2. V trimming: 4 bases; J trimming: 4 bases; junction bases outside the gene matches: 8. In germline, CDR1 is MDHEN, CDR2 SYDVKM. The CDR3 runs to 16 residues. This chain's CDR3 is CASSSLTSGRYNEQFF. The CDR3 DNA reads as TGTGCCAGCAGTTCACTCACTAGCGGGCGATACAATGAGCAGTTCTTC. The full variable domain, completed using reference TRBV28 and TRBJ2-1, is DVKVTQSSRYLVKRTGEKVFLECVQDMDHENMFWYRQDPGLGLRLIYFSYDVKMKEKGDIPEGYSVSREKKERFSLILESASTNQTSMYLCASSSLTSGRYNEQFFGPGTRLTVL.

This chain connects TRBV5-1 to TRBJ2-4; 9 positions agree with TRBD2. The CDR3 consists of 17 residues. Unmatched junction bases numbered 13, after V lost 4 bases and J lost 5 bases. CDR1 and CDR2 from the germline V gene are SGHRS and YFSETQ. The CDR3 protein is CASSPMLSSGKENIQYF. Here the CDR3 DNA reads TGCGCCAGCAGCCCTATGTTATCTAGCGGGAAGGAAAACATTCAGTACTTC.

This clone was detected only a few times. CDR3 nucleotide sequence: TGTGCCAGCAGTTTACGGACAGGTGGCGATGAGCAGTTCTTC. This gives the protein CASSLRTGGDEQFF. The chain uses TRBV28 and TRBJ2-1; TRBD1 aligns across 7 bases. The CDR3 totals 14 residues. Germline CDR1 MDHEN, CDR2 SYDVKM. J lost 8 bases, V lost 2 bases, and 6 bases had no gene match. The whole variable domain, filled in from reference TRBV28 and TRBJ2-1, reads DVKVTQSSRYLVKRTGEKVFLECVQDMDHENMFWYRQDPGLGLRLIYFSYDVKMKEKGDIPEGYSVSREKKERFSLILESASTNQTSMYLCASSLRTGGDEQFFGPGTRLTVL.

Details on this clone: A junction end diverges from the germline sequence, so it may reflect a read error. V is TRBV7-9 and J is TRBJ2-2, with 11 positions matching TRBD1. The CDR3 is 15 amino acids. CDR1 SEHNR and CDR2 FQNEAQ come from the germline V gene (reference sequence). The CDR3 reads CSSSRGTGGTGELFF. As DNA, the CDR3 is TGTTCCAGCAGCAGAGGGACAGGGGGAACCGGGGAGCTGTTTTTT.

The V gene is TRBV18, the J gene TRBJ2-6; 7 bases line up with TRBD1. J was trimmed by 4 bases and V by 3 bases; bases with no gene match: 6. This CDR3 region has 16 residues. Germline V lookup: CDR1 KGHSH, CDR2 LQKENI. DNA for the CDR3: TGTGCCAGCTCACCCGACAGGGTACTAGGGGCCAACGTCCTGACTTTC. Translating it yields CASSPDRVLGANVLTF.

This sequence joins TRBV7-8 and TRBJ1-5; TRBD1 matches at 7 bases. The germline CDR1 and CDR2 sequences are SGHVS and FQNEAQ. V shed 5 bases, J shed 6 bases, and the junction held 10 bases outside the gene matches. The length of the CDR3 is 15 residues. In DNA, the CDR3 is TGTGCCAGCAGCCTACAAGGGGGCAAGGGTCAGCCCCAGCATTTT. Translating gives CASSLQGGKGQPQHF.

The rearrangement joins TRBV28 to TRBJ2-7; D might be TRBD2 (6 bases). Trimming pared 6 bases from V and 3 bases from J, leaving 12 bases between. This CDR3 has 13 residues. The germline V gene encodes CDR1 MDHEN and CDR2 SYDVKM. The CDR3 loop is CASRLGLFYEQYF. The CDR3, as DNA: TGTGCCAGCAGGCTTGGACTATTCTACGAGCAGTACTTC.

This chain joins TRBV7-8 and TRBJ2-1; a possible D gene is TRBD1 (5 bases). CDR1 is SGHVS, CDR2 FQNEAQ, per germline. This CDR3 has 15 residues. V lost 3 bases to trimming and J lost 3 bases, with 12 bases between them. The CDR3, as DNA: TGTGCCAGCAGCTTTGGGGCAGGGTACTACAATGAGCAGTTCTTC. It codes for CASSFGAGYYNEQFF.

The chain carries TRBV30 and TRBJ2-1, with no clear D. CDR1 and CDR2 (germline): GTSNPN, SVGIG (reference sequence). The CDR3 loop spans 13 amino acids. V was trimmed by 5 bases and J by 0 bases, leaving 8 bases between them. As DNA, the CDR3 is TGTGCCTGGTCTCTTGTCTCCTACAATGAGCAGTTCTTC. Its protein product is CAWSLVSYNEQFF.

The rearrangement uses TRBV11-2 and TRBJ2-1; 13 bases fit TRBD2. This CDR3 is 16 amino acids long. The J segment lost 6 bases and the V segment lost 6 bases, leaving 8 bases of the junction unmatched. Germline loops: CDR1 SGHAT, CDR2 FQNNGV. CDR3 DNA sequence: TGTGCCAGCAGTCCCACTAGCGGGGGGGACGTCAATGAGCAGTTCTTC. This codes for CASSPTSGGDVNEQFF.